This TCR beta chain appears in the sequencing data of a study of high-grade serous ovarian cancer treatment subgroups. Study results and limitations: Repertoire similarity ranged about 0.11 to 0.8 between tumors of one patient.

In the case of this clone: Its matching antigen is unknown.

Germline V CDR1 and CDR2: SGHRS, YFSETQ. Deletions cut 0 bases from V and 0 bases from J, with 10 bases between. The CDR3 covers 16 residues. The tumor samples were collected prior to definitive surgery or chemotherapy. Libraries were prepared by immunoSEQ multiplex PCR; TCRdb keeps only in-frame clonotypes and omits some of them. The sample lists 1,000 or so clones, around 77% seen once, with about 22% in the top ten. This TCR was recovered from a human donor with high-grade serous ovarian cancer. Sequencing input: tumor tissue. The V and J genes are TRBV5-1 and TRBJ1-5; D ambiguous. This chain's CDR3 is CASSLGSGDSNQPQHF. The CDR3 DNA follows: TGCGCCAGCAGCTTGGGATCCGGGGATAGCAATCAGCCCCAGCATTTT.